This T cell receptor (beta chain) was profiled in a study of OX40 agonist ivuxolimab in advanced cancers. Across the study: Intravenous ivuxolimab at 0.01 to 10 mg/kg was given to patients every 2 weeks. Study-wide results and limits: Undetermined was the antigen specificity of the expanded peripheral T cells.

Remarks on this clone: Its antigen remains unknown.

Sequencing was performed with immunoSEQ multiplex PCR; in TCRdb, only in-frame clones are kept and a portion is missing. Of 25,000 to 35,000 clones in the sample, less than 90% were seen once. Looked up from germline, CDR1 is MNHEY and CDR2 is SMNVEV (reference sequence). The CDR3 extends over 15 amino acids. V lost 6 bases, J lost 8 bases, and 12 bases stayed unmatched. The sequences come from CD4+ or CD8+ T cells sorted from blood, collected in a trial of the OX40 agonist ivuxolimab. This TCR was recovered from an adult with an advanced solid tumor such as melanoma, head and neck, liver or kidney cancer. This chain links TRBV27 with TRBJ2-1, with 8 bases that match TRBD2. For the CDR3, the DNA is TGTGCCAGCAGCAAAAAGCGGGAGTTCCCCCATGAGCAGTTCTTC. Translation: CASSKKREFPHEQFF.